This T cell receptor beta chain was observed in a study of long-term antiretroviral therapy in people with HIV. Study-level findings and limits: Repertoire composition at all time points was dominated by clones that had expanded before ART. Specimens of blood were obtained during 2004 to 2017, possibly under older ART regimens.

At the survey level, the v3.0 immunoSEQ assay was run. Here immunoSEQ multiplex PCR was the method, and the copy in TCRdb shows in-frame clones only, minus some. The sample holds 27,000 or so clones, 80% to 85% seen once. Sampling of each donor yielded at least one pre-ART PBMC sample and at least two post-ART PBMC samples. Deletions cut 2 bases from V and 9 bases from J, with 11 bases between. Germline lookup yields CDR1 GTSNPN and CDR2 SVGIG (reference sequence). The length of the CDR3 is 12 residues. As regards this clone: Antigen: not known.

The receptor comes from a man between 18 and 29 years old with HIV. The source was unsorted PBMCs, collected 0.8 years before starting antiretroviral therapy. The chain recombines TRBV30 with TRBJ2-1, with D maybe TRBD1 (5 bases). For the CDR3, the DNA is TGTGCCTGGAGTAGGGGTATCGGTGAGCAGTTCTTC. As protein: CAWSRGIGEQFF.